This T cell receptor beta chain was retrieved from a study of blood T cell repertoires in COVID-19. Study at large: Samples taken during acute and convalescent COVID-19 were collected in the United States, Italy and Spain.

The study drew participants aged about 18 to 95 years from some 23 US areas. Per the authors' pipeline: Reference gene primer amplification yielded estimated nucleated cell counts. Sequencing was performed with immunoSEQ multiplex PCR; in TCRdb, only in-frame clones are kept and a portion is missing. V and J calls and clone size are as listed in that table; D and trimming were resolved from the DNA. The table includes about 300,000 clones, approximately 89% detected once. This CDR3 has 15 amino acids. Germline V CDR1 and CDR2: SGHRS, YFSETQ. The V gene end was trimmed by 4 bases and the J gene end by 10 bases; junction bases not matched to a gene: 7.

Sequences were obtained from PBMCs or T cells enriched from blood (not recorded which). The clonotype was recovered from a woman aged 45-60 years who had been exposed to COVID-19. The gene calls are TRBV5-1 and TRBJ1-6; TRBD1 matches at 11 bases. CDR3 loop: CASSAGTGGGSPLHF. In nucleotides, the CDR3 is TGCGCCAGCAGCGCGGGGACAGGGGGTGGCTCACCCCTCCACTTT.